The 2 T cell receptor beta chains below were found in one sample sequenced in a study of T cell responses to AZD1222 COVID-19 vaccine. Profiled with immunoSEQ multiplex PCR; TCRdb holds only in-frame clones, not every one. The sample lists 150,000 to 200,000 clones; 85% to 90% were seen once. Sequencing used peripheral blood, obtained 28 days after the second dose of the MenACWY control vaccine. These receptors came from an adult who received the MenACWY meningococcal vaccine as a control.

V usage is TRBV10-3 and J usage is TRBJ1-5, with D unclear. The CDR3 loop spans 13 amino acids. Germline V gene data show CDR1 as ENHRY and CDR2 as SYGVKD. V was clipped by 10 bases and J by 2 bases, with 12 bases between them. CDR3 in amino acids: CATARLGNQPQHF. CDR3 in DNA: TGTGCCACCGCCAGGTTGGGCAATCAGCCCCAGCATTTT.

This chain uses TRBV9 with TRBJ2-7; D is possibly TRBD1 (5 bases). Trimming cost V 0 bases and J 5 bases, with 12 bases left between them. The germline V gene has CDR1 SGDLS and CDR2 YYNGEE. This CDR3 is built from 14 residues. CDR3 in DNA: TGTGCCAGCAGCGTAGCAGGGTGGCAGAACGAGCAGTACTTC. It is translated as CASSVAGWQNEQYF. Full variable domain (missing parts from reference TRBV9 and TRBJ2-7): DSGVTQTPKHLITATGQRVTLRCSPRSGDLSVYWYQQSLDQGLQFLIQYYNGEERAKGNILERFSAQQFPDLHSELNLSSLELGDSALYFCASSVAGWQNEQYFGPGTRLTVT.